These 28 T cell receptor beta chains originate from one sample sequenced in a study of shared clonotypes between healthy human individuals. Only in-frame clones appear in the TCRdb table, and some are missing; sequencing was by immunoSEQ multiplex PCR. This table holds roughly 2,000,000 clones, roughly 95% found once. Naive CD8 cells were CD45RO-negative, positively selected for CCR7, excluding terminally differentiated effector memory CD45RA+ cells. Sequencing was done on a sample of naive CD8+ T cells from PBMCs. These receptor sequences come from a man between 18 and 35 years old in good health. Some clones in this sample may be carry-over from other donors' samples.

The rearrangement links TRBV28 to TRBJ2-3; D is possibly TRBD2 (6 bases). This CDR3 is built from 15 residues. CDR1 and CDR2 (germline): MDHEN, SYDVKM. V was pared by 5 bases and J by 4 bases, with 16 bases between. For the CDR3, the DNA is TGTGCCAGCAGTCCTCTAGCGATTCGGGCAGATACGCAGTATTTT. This gives the protein CASSPLAIRADTQYF.

The DNA for the CDR3 is TGTGCCAGCAGCTTAGGGCGGACCTCTAGCACAGATACGCAGTATTTT. This gives the protein CASSLGRTSSTDTQYF. This chain links TRBV7-9 with TRBJ2-3; D gene unclear. Germline V CDR1 and CDR2: SEHNR, FQNEAQ (reference sequence). Trimming cost V 1 base and J 0 bases, with 11 bases left between them. The CDR3 runs 16 residues.

The chain links TRBV27 to TRBJ2-7; 10 positions match TRBD2. CDR3 length: 16 amino acids. The V segment lost 1 base and the J segment 5 bases; nucleotides outside the gene matches: 8. In germline, CDR1 is MNHEY, CDR2 SMNVEV (reference sequence). The CDR3 bases are TGTGCCAGCAGTTTATGGCTAGCGGGGGCCGCCAACGAGCAGTACTTC. Its protein is CASSLWLAGAANEQYF.

This clone was counted a single time. This CDR3 reads CAIGFEGRIGGTQYF. CDR3 in DNA: TGTGCCATCGGGTTTGAGGGGCGGATAGGCGGGACCCAGTACTTC. V gene TRBV11-2 combines with J gene TRBJ2-5, with D perhaps being TRBD1 or TRBD2 (5 bases each). The length of the CDR3 is 15 residues. Germline loops: CDR1 SGHAT, CDR2 FQNNGV. V was shortened by 10 bases and J by 7 bases, with 25 bases between the two germline ends.

The J gene is TRBJ1-5, the V gene TRBV7-2, with 9 nucleotides matching TRBD1. In germline, CDR1 is SGHTA, CDR2 FQGNSA. J gave up 3 bases and V 5 bases, and 5 bases lay outside the gene matches. CDR3 length: 15 residues. For the CDR3, the DNA is TGTGCCAGCAGCAGAGGGACAGGGAACAATCAGCCCCAGCATTTT. Protein sequence: CASSRGTGNNQPQHF.

The rearrangement joins TRBV6-1 to TRBJ2-3; D might be TRBD2 (7 bases). Looked up from germline, CDR1 is MNHNS and CDR2 is SASEGT. The V end was cut by 4 bases, the J end by 0 bases, with 14 bases between. This CDR3 comprises 16 residues. CDR3 nucleotides: TGTGCCAGCAGTGTCCTCGGGGGGCCTAGCACAGATACGCAGTATTTT. Translating gives CASSVLGGPSTDTQYF.

The J gene is TRBJ1-5, the V gene TRBV10-2; 9 bases fit TRBD1. After removal of 8 bases from V and 5 bases from J, the junction contained 7 bases not matched to a gene. The germline V gene encodes CDR1 WSHSY and CDR2 SAAADI. The CDR3 runs to 14 residues. The CDR3, as DNA: TGCGCCAGCCGGGACAGGGTTTTGGATCAGCCCCAGCATTTT. Amino acid sequence: CASRDRVLDQPQHF.

The chain carries TRBV6-6 and TRBJ1-1; a weak D match, TRBD1 (5 bases). The CDR3 covers 14 residues. Trimming stripped 2 bases from V and 5 bases from J, with 12 bases between. The V gene's germline CDR1 is MNHNY and CDR2 SVGAGI (reference sequence). The DNA for the CDR3 is TGTGCCAGCAGTTACGGGACGGGTAGGACTGAAGCTTTCTTT. Its protein product is CASSYGTGRTEAFF.

The chain combines TRBV19 with TRBJ1-2, with TRBD1 identical over 7 bases. The CDR3 runs 15 residues. J was trimmed by 4 bases and V by 2 bases; bases with no gene match: 7. Germline CDR1 reads LNHDA; CDR2 reads SQIVND (reference sequence). The CDR3 spells CASSIKGGASYGYTF. The CDR3 coding sequence is TGTGCCAGTAGTATAAAAGGGGGCGCATCCTATGGCTACACCTTC.

V gene TRBV12-5 combines with J gene TRBJ2-1; unclear D gene. This CDR3 region has 9 residues. Germline V gives CDR1 LGHNT, CDR2 FRNRAP. The germline V and J ends were trimmed by 9 bases and 8 bases, with 5 bases remaining between them. The chain's CDR3 is CARGDEQFF. In DNA form, the CDR3 reads TGTGCTAGGGGCGATGAGCAGTTCTTC.

This rearrangement joins TRBV28 to TRBJ1-5, with 10 bases that match TRBD1. The CDR3 runs 16 residues. Germline V CDR1 and CDR2: MDHEN, SYDVKM. V was pared by 5 bases and J by 6 bases, with 10 bases of the junction left unmatched. This CDR3 is CASSQRGGTGVQPQHF. The DNA of the CDR3 is TGTGCCAGCAGTCAAAGGGGAGGGACAGGGGTTCAGCCCCAGCATTTT. The full variable domain, with the rest looked up from reference TRBV28 and TRBJ1-5, is DVKVTQSSRYLVKRTGEKVFLECVQDMDHENMFWYRQDPGLGLRLIYFSYDVKMKEKGDIPEGYSVSREKKERFSLILESASTNQTSMYLCASSQRGGTGVQPQHFGDGTRLSIL.

V and J are TRBV29-1 and TRBJ2-2, with unresolved D. V dropped 6 bases and J dropped 0 bases, with 8 bases sitting between them. The CDR3 length is 13 residues. The germline gives CDR1 SQVTM, CDR2 ANQGSEA. The CDR3, as DNA: TGCAGCGTCGGGCCTTCGAACACCGGGGAGCTGTTTTTT. This gives the protein CSVGPSNTGELFF.

The chain joins TRBV27 to TRBJ2-5, with D possibly matching TRBD2 (6 bases). Germline V gene data show CDR1 as MNHEY and CDR2 as SMNVEV (reference sequence). This CDR3 is 15 amino acids long. Deletions cut 2 bases from V and 4 bases from J, with 14 bases between. CDR3 amino acids: CASSLMGGRLETQYF. The CDR3 bases are TGTGCCAGCAGTTTAATGGGGGGACGGTTAGAGACCCAGTACTTC.

This clone was seen just once. The chain couples TRBV5-6 to TRBJ2-5; no clear D gene. Germline CDR1 reads SGHDT; CDR2 reads YYEEEE. The CDR3 sequence is 15 residues long. With 4 bases removed from V and 0 bases from J, the gap between germline ends came to 13 bases. The CDR3 loop reads CASSRQRYYQETQYF. DNA of the CDR3: TGTGCCAGCAGCCGACAAAGGTACTACCAAGAGACCCAGTACTTC.

The CDR3 protein is CATDQTGGGNTIYF. For the CDR3, the DNA is TGTGCCACAGATCAGACAGGGGGTGGAAACACCATATATTTT. The chain joins TRBV15 to TRBJ1-3, with 9 positions matching TRBD1. V lost 9 bases, J lost 3 bases, and 6 bases stayed unmatched. From germline, CDR1 is LNHNV and CDR2 YYDKDF (reference sequence). The CDR3 length is 14 residues. Full variable domain (rest looked up from reference TRBV15 and TRBJ1-3): DAMVIQNPRYQVTQFGKPVTLSCSQTLNHNVMYWYQQKSSQAPKLLFHYYDKDFNNEADTPDNFQSRRPNTSFCFLDIRSPGLGDTAMYLCATDQTGGGNTIYFGEGSWLTVV.

The chain carries TRBV5-1 and TRBJ1-4; 11 bases map to TRBD1. Losses at the gene ends were 0 bases for V and 5 bases for J; bases not matched to a gene: 0. The CDR3 contains 15 residues. Germline-derived CDR1 and CDR2 are SGHRS and YFSETQ. The DNA of the CDR3 is TGCGCCAGCAGCTTGGGGGACAGGGGGAATGAAAAACTGTTTTTT. It yields the protein CASSLGDRGNEKLFF.

The chain recombines TRBV2 with TRBJ1-5; TRBD1 is a possible D gene (6 bases). This CDR3 has 16 amino acids. CDR1 SNHLY and CDR2 FYNNEI come from the germline V gene. V was pared by 2 bases and J by 3 bases, with 14 bases between. The CDR3 region is CASSEHTGIVNQPQHF. The CDR3 DNA reads TGTGCCAGCAGTGAACATACAGGGATTGTCAATCAGCCCCAGCATTTT. The entire variable domain, with the rest obtained from reference TRBV2 and TRBJ1-5, is as follows: EPEVTQTPSHQVTQMGQEVILRCVPISNHLYFYWYRQILGQKVEFLVSFYNNEISEKSEIFDDQFSVERPDGSNFTLKIRSTKLEDSAMYFCASSEHTGIVNQPQHFGDGTRLSIL.

The gene calls are TRBV27 and TRBJ2-2; no definite D call. V lost 3 bases to trimming and J lost 0 bases, with 8 bases between them. The germline V gene has CDR1 MNHEY and CDR2 SMNVEV (reference sequence). The CDR3 runs to 15 residues. The chain's CDR3 is CASSFFTANTGELFF. The CDR3 bases are TGTGCCAGCAGTTTTTTTACGGCGAACACCGGGGAGCTGTTTTTT.

A remark on this clone: Other DNA sequences in this sample translate to the same CDR3. The chain uses TRBV19 and TRBJ2-7, with D unresolved. Trimming removed 1 base at V and 3 bases at J, with 7 bases between. Germline values: CDR1 LNHDA, CDR2 SQIVND (reference sequence). The CDR3 is 13 residues long. CDR3 nucleotide sequence: TGTGCCAGTAGTATAGCTCCCAGCTACGAGCAGTACTTC. Protein product: CASSIAPSYEQYF.

The chain links TRBV30 to TRBJ2-7; D possibly corresponds to TRBD2 (6 bases). V lost 4 bases and J lost 0, with 16 bases in between. The germline gives CDR1 GTSNPN, CDR2 SVGIG (reference sequence). The CDR3 is made up of 15 amino acids. The CDR3 nucleotides read TGTGCCTGGACCGGGGGTGGGCAAAGCTCCTACGAGCAGTACTTC. It codes for CAWTGGGQSSYEQYF.

The V call is TRBV5-8, the J call TRBJ2-7, with 7 bases lining up with TRBD2. J was trimmed by 5 bases and V by 4 bases; bases with no gene match: 6. There are 13 residues in the CDR3. The germline V gene encodes CDR1 SGHTS and CDR2 YDEGEE. The CDR3 loop reads CASSGGLVHEQYF. The CDR3 DNA reads TGTGCCAGCAGCGGAGGACTAGTACACGAGCAGTACTTC.

This chain links TRBV7-9 with TRBJ1-4; 8 bases fit TRBD1. The CDR3 is 17 residues long. Germline lookup yields CDR1 SEHNR and CDR2 FQNEAQ (reference sequence). V trimming: 1 base; J trimming: 0 bases; junction bases outside the gene matches: 4. As DNA, the CDR3 is TGTGCCAGCAGCTTAGTGGGCAGGGGGCCAACTAATGAAAAACTGTTTTTT. Protein: CASSLVGRGPTNEKLFF.

The J gene is TRBJ2-3, the V gene TRBV29-1, with D possibly being TRBD2 (6 bases). The CDR3 extends over 12 amino acids. V was clipped by 4 bases and J by 6 bases, with 11 bases between them. Looked up from germline, CDR1 is SQVTM and CDR2 is ANQGSEA. The CDR3 region is CSVVGTPDTQYF. The CDR3 DNA is TGCAGCGTTGTCGGGACTCCGGATACGCAGTATTTT.

As regards this clone: The same CDR3 is also encoded by other DNA sequences in this sample. This sequence joins TRBV7-8 and TRBJ1-4; D is ambiguous. V lost 1 base to trimming and J lost 0 bases, with 6 bases between them. This CDR3 has 15 amino acids. Germline V gene data show CDR1 as SGHVS and CDR2 as FQNEAQ. DNA for the CDR3: TGTGCCAGCAGCTTAGTGAGTGCAACTAATGAAAAACTGTTTTTT. The encoded protein is CASSLVSATNEKLFF.

This chain uses TRBV13 with TRBJ2-2; 11 positions agree with TRBD2. CDR3 length equals 17 residues. Germline CDR1 reads PRHDT; CDR2 reads FYEKMQ (reference sequence). J lost 5 bases, V lost 5 bases, and 10 bases had no gene match. CDR3 sequence reads: CASSPGLADFQTGELFF. DNA of the CDR3: TGTGCCAGCAGCCCGGGACTAGCGGACTTTCAAACCGGGGAGCTGTTTTTT.

The chain combines TRBV6-4 with TRBJ1-2; D ambiguous. Trimming took off 9 bases at V and 7 bases at J, with 24 bases between the two ends. Germline V gene data show CDR1 as MRHNA and CDR2 as SNTAGT. This CDR3 is 15 amino acids long. The CDR3 bases are TGTGCCAGTAATTACCGGGAGATGGGTTTCTGTGGCTACACCTTC. It translates to CASNYREMGFCGYTF.

V is TRBV7-9 and J is TRBJ2-5; no reliable D call. V was clipped by 8 bases and J by 2 bases, with 18 bases between them. Germline V lookup: CDR1 SEHNR, CDR2 FQNEAQ (reference sequence). CDR3 size: 15 residues. CDR3 bases: TGTGCCAGCTCCACACCTCGGGCCGTGCAAGAGACCCAGTACTTC. Translating gives CASSTPRAVQETQYF.

This chain uses TRBV5-6 with TRBJ1-1; D not resolved. The V gene's germline CDR1 is SGHDT and CDR2 YYEEEE. CDR3 length: 16 amino acids. Trimming shortened V by 2 bases and J by 0 bases, and 14 bases separated the two germline ends. The CDR3 spells CASSLARRPMNTEAFF. The CDR3 coding sequence is TGTGCCAGCAGCTTAGCTCGGCGACCGATGAACACTGAAGCTTTCTTT.